This T cell receptor (beta chain) derives from a study of cytomegalovirus exposure and HLA in healthy donors. The CDR3 length is 12 residues. After removal of 5 bases from V and 10 bases from J, the junction contained 4 bases not matched to a gene. CDR1 is MDHEN, CDR2 SYDVKM, per germline. Concerning this clone itself: Antigen unknown.

Study results and limitations: In a later analysis, CMV-associated beta chains were mostly HLA-associated, it appeared. The classifier reportedly diagnosed cytomegalovirus status with high sensitivity and specificity. There were a few CMV-associated chains whose specificity for CMV antigens was confirmed in vitro.

The PCR ran on 60 Vbeta and 13 Jbeta primers. Sequencing used immunoSEQ multiplex PCR; TCRdb keeps in-frame clones, though not all of them. The sample contains 100,000 or so clones, 75% to 90% of which appear only once. The clonotype originates from a man aged 30 to 39 in good health and CMV-seronegative. The chain combines TRBV28 with TRBJ1-1, with 10 nucleotides matching TRBD1. Source material: PBMCs. CDR3 residues: CASSLRTGGAFF. CDR3 nucleotides: TGTGCCAGCAGTCTACGGACAGGGGGAGCTTTCTTT.